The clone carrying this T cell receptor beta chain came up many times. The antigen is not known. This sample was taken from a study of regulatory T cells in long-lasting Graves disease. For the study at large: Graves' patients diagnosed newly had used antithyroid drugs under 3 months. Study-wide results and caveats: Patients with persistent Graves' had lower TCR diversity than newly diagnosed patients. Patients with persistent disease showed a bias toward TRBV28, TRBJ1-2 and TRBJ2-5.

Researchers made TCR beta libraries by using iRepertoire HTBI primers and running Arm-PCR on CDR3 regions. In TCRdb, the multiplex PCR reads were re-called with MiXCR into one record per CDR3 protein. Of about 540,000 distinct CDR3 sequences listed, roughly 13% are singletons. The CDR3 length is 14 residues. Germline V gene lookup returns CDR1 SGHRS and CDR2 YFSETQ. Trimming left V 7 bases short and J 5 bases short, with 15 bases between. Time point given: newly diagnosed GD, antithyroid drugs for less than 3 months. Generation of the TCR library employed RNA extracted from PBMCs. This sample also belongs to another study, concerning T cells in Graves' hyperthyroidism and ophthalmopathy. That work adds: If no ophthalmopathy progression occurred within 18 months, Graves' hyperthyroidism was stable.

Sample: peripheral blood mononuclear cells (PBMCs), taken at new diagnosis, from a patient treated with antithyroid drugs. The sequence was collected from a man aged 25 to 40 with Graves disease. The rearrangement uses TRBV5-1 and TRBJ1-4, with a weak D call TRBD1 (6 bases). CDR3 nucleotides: TGCGCCAGCGGAATCGGGACACGGAATGAAAAACTGTTTTTT. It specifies CASGIGTRNEKLFF.